The present T cell receptor (beta chain) was sequenced within a study of blood T cell repertoires in COVID-19. Study context: Material from acute and convalescent COVID-19 was sourced from the United States, Italy and Spain. From T cells, B-cell-depleted T cells, or PBMCs came the material, which was cDNA or gDNA.

This CDR3 spans 20 amino acids. After removal of 0 bases from V and 0 bases from J, the junction contained 13 bases not matched to a gene. Germline V gives CDR1 MGHRA, CDR2 YSYEKL. As handled by the study authors: Amplifying reference gene primers gave estimates of nucleated cell counts. Assay: immunoSEQ multiplex PCR; the TCRdb copy retains only in-frame clones and omits some. From that table come the V and J calls and clone size; the DNA was used to work out D and trimming. The repertoire consists of nearly 90,000 clones, with more than 70% occurring once and the leading ten covering 0.47%. The origin of this receptor is a man between 60 and 75 years old with acute or convalescent COVID-19. The gene calls are TRBV4-1 and TRBJ2-5; 10 nucleotides agree with TRBD2. Material: peripheral blood. The CDR3 loop reads CASSQDTRRFSGGYQETQYF. The CDR3 DNA reads TGCGCCAGCAGCCAAGACACTCGACGATTTAGCGGGGGGTACCAAGAGACCCAGTACTTC.